This TCR beta chain is from a study of T cell changes during pregnancy in multiple sclerosis. The CDR3 consists of 15 residues. Trimming shortened V by 1 base and J by 0 bases, and 8 bases separated the two germline ends. The germline V gene encodes CDR1 SGHDT and CDR2 YYEEEE. Using immunoSEQ multiplex PCR, the repertoire was profiled, and TCRdb retains in-frame clones only, with some absent. The sample carries roughly 42,000 clones, around 92% recorded once. Sequences were derived from CD4+ T cells from peripheral blood mononuclear cells, sampled in the second trimester of pregnancy. V usage is TRBV5-6 and J usage is TRBJ2-1; no reliable D call. This TCR derives from a female donor in good health, enrolled as a control in a pregnancy study. The DNA of the CDR3 is TGTGCCAGCAGCTTGCCGGTTAGCTCCTACAATGAGCAGTTCTTC. Amino acid sequence: CASSLPVSSYNEQFF.